These 9 T cell receptor beta chains came from one sample sequenced in a study of blood T cell repertoires in COVID-19. Generated by immunoSEQ multiplex PCR, the TCRdb table keeps only in-frame clones and is missing some. The sample holds roughly 74,000 clones; around 88% are singletons and the top ten take 1.9%. Sample: peripheral blood. The receptors were sampled from a woman over 75 with active or convalescent COVID-19.

In the case of this clone: A read error may produce the germline difference seen at one junction end. V and J are TRBV4-3 and TRBJ2-5; the match to TRBD1 covers 7 bases. The CDR3 sequence is 14 residues long. The germline CDR1 and CDR2 sequences are LGHNA and YSLEER. The chain's CDR3 is CASSLRTGPEAQYF. In DNA form, the CDR3 reads TGCGCCAGCAGCCTACGGACAGGCCCAGAGGCCCAGTACTTC.

The CDR3 coding sequence is TGCGCCAGCAGCCAAGTAGGGACTAGCGGGCATGAGCAGTTCTTC. Translating gives CASSQVGTSGHEQFF. The chain recombines TRBV4-3 with TRBJ2-1, with TRBD2 matching 12 bases. The CDR3 length is 15 residues. Germline CDR1 and CDR2: LGHNA and YSLEER. V was pared by 1 base and J by 8 bases, with 3 bases of the junction left unmatched.

Details on this clone: Distinct nucleotide sequences in the sample also encode this CDR3. The V gene is TRBV25-1, the J gene TRBJ2-5, with 7 bases lining up with TRBD1. The V and J ends lost 8 bases and 5 bases, in that order; junction bases with no gene match: 11. The germline gives CDR1 MGHDK, CDR2 SYGVNS. The CDR3 spans 14 residues. The CDR3, as DNA: TGTGCCAGCGGACGACAGGGAGAGAGGGAGACCCAGTACTTC. Translated, it gives CASGRQGERETQYF.

This clone was detected once. The chain employs TRBV19 and TRBJ2-7, with 11 bases lining up with TRBD1. Trimming at V came to 3 bases and at J to 2 bases, leaving 6 bases not matched to a gene. Germline V gene sequence: CDR1 LNHDA, CDR2 SQIVND (reference sequence). The CDR3 sequence is 16 residues long. The CDR3 DNA reads TGTGCCAGTAGTATCGGGACAGGGGGGTGGACCTACGAGCAGTACTTC. Translated: CASSIGTGGWTYEQYF.

This clone came up once. V gene TRBV11-2 combines with J gene TRBJ2-7, with D tentatively TRBD2 (6 bases). This CDR3 comprises 14 residues. Germline CDR1 reads SGHAT; CDR2 reads FQNNGV. V lost 5 bases, J lost 0 bases, and 11 bases lay in between. Written as DNA, the CDR3 is TGTGCCAGCAGCCGTAGCGGAGCCTCCTACGAGCAGTACTTC. It yields the protein CASSRSGASYEQYF.

This clone came up once. V and J are TRBV30 and TRBJ1-5; no clear D. The CDR3 is made up of 13 amino acids. Germline lookup yields CDR1 GTSNPN and CDR2 SVGIG (reference sequence). V was cut by 3 bases and J by 7 bases, with 13 bases left in between. The CDR3 DNA sequence: TGTGCCTGGAGCGCCGGAGGGCGGCAGCCCCAGCATTTT. Its translation: CAWSAGGRQPQHF.

The chain is built from TRBV5-1 and TRBJ1-4, with TRBD1 as a possible D gene (6 bases). CDR1 and CDR2 (germline): SGHRS, YFSETQ. V was cut by 2 bases and J by 3 bases, with 8 bases left in between. There are 14 residues in the CDR3. The CDR3 is CASSFQGSNEKLFF. The CDR3 DNA reads TGCGCCAGCAGCTTTCAGGGGTCTAATGAAAAACTGTTTTTT.

V usage is TRBV5-1 and J usage is TRBJ2-1, with 10 bases aligning to TRBD2. V was clipped by 8 bases and J by 0 bases; unmatched bases: 8. Germline CDR1 SGHRS, CDR2 YFSETQ. The CDR3 covers 16 residues. The CDR3 DNA sequence: TGCGCCAGTTCCTCTAGCGGGGGAAGCTCCTACAATGAGCAGTTCTTC. It encodes CASSSSGGSSYNEQFF.

This clone turned up a few times. The chain uses TRBV10-1 and TRBJ2-5; 11 bases are a match to TRBD2. V gave up 8 bases and J gave up 2 bases; unmatched junction bases: 7. CDR3 length: 15 residues. Germline CDR1 is WNHNN and CDR2 is SYGVQD (reference sequence). The CDR3 nucleotides read TGCGCCAGCTTTTGTAGCGGGGGGGTTCAAGAGACCCAGTACTTC. Translation gives CASFCSGGVQETQYF.